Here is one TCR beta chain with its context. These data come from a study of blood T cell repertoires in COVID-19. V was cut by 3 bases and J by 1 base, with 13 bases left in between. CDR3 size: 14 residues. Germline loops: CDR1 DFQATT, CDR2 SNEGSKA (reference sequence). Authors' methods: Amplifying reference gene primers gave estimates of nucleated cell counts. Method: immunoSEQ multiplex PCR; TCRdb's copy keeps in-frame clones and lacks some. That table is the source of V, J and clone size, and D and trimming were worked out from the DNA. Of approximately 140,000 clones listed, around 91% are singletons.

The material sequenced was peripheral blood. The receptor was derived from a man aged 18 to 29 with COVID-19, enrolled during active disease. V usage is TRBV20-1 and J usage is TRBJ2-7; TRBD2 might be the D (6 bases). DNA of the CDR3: TGCAGTGCTAGTAATAGACGGGAGTCCTACGAGCAGTACTTC. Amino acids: CSASNRRESYEQYF.